This T cell receptor (beta chain) stems from a study of shared clonotypes between healthy human individuals. Study overall: Each donor's CD4 naive and CD4 memory cells filled three plates apiece, CD8 naive two, and CD8 memory one.

J was trimmed by 6 bases and V by 2 bases; bases with no gene match: 6. The CDR3 spans 15 residues. Per the germline V gene, CDR1 is SGHRS and CDR2 is YFSETQ. Healthy and HIV-negative, the adult donors had no recent acute infections or vaccinations. CD45RA+ naive and CD45RA-negative memory subsets were separated from CD4+ cells. Profiled with immunoSEQ multiplex PCR; TCRdb holds only in-frame clones, not every one. The sample lists 2 million to 2.5 million clones; around 92% were seen once. The receptor's source is a young man in good health. Some clones in this sample may be carry-over from other donors' samples. The gene calls are TRBV5-1 and TRBJ2-1, with 9 bases aligning to TRBD1. Sequenced sample: naive CD4+ T cells from PBMCs. As to subset: CD45RA+ positively selected. The CDR3: CASSFKQGAGNEQFF. The CDR3 nucleotides read TGCGCCAGCAGCTTTAAACAGGGGGCAGGCAATGAGCAGTTCTTC.